The 11 T cell receptor beta chains below were found in one sample sequenced in a study of regulatory T cells in long-lasting Graves disease. Construction of the TCR beta libraries employed iRepertoire HTBI primers in conjunction with Arm-PCR of CDR3 regions. TCRdb fed the multiplex PCR reads into MiXCR, producing one record per CDR3 protein. The sample shows 380,000 or so distinct CDR3 sequences, around 15% of them seen only once. Indicated time point: newly diagnosed GD, antithyroid drugs for less than 3 months. With RNA extracted from PBMCs as input, the TCR library was made. Another study also made use of these data, one on T cells in Graves' hyperthyroidism and ophthalmopathy.

The sample was peripheral blood mononuclear cells (PBMCs), taken at new diagnosis, from a patient treated with antithyroid drugs. Receptor source: a woman under 30 with Graves disease.

Regarding this clonotype: A junction boundary mismatches the germline segment, possibly from a read error. The chain links TRBV7-9 to TRBJ2-1; perhaps TRBD2 as D (6 bases). This CDR3 region has 15 residues. Germline V gene lookup returns CDR1 SEHNR and CDR2 FQNEAQ (reference sequence). Here the CDR3 reads CAGSFRSGRLNEQFF. The CDR3 DNA reads as TGTGCCGGCAGCTTTCGGAGCGGGCGACTCAATGAGCAGTTCTTC.

This clonotype was detected many times. The CDR3 loop is CASSPSGTETQYF. CDR3 DNA: TGTGCCAGCAGTCCTAGCGGGACGGAGACCCAGTACTTC. This chain uses TRBV6-1 with TRBJ2-5; 9 nucleotides match TRBD2. Losses at the gene ends were 5 bases for V and 5 bases for J; bases not matched to a gene: 3. Germline V gene sequence: CDR1 MNHNS, CDR2 SASEGT. CDR3 length: 13 amino acids.

In its sample, this clonotype was seen many times. The J gene is TRBJ2-3, the V gene TRBV6-1; 10 bases are shared with TRBD2. The CDR3 runs 17 residues. After removal of 7 bases from V and 0 bases from J, the junction contained 10 bases not matched to a gene. Looked up from germline, CDR1 is MNHNS and CDR2 is SASEGT. The CDR3 sequence is CASTKSGGEISTDTQYF. The DNA of the CDR3 is TGTGCCAGCACCAAGAGCGGGGGGGAAATAAGCACAGATACGCAGTATTTT.

There are many counts of this clonotype. V gene TRBV11-2 combines with J gene TRBJ2-3, with D unclear. Germline CDR1 is SGHAT and CDR2 is FQNNGV. V was trimmed by 3 bases and J by 0 bases, leaving 13 bases between them. This CDR3 is built from 16 residues. The CDR3 sequence is CASSLNAASSTDTQYF. In DNA form, the CDR3 reads TGTGCCAGCAGCTTGAACGCGGCCTCTAGCACAGATACGCAGTATTTT.

This clonotype was picked up a small number of times. This chain uses TRBV19 with TRBJ2-1; the match to TRBD1 covers 8 bases. Germline CDR1 LNHDA, CDR2 SQIVND (reference sequence). CDR3 length: 14 amino acids. The V and J ends lost 6 bases and 6 bases, in that order; junction bases with no gene match: 7. CDR3 DNA: TGTGCCAGTAGCCTGCGACAGGGGTTCAATGAGCAGTTCTTC. Translating it yields CASSLRQGFNEQFF.

This clonotype was counted ten times or more. V is TRBV2 and J is TRBJ1-1; no clear D gene. This CDR3 spans 14 amino acids. CDR1 and CDR2 (germline): SNHLY, FYNNEI. Trimming left V 3 bases short and J 0 bases short, with 8 bases between. The DNA for the CDR3 is TGTGCCAGCAGTGAGGAGGGCCTGAACACTGAAGCTTTCTTT. Protein: CASSEEGLNTEAFF.

This clonotype showed up just a few times. The V call is TRBV7-6, the J call TRBJ2-1, with D unclear. Between the trimmed V and J ends, which lost 1 base and 8 bases, there was a span of 6 bases. CDR1 and CDR2 from the germline V gene are SGHVS and FNYEAQ. There are 12 residues in the CDR3. The chain's CDR3 is CASSLVLDEQFF. CDR3 in DNA: TGTGCCAGCAGCTTAGTTCTAGATGAGCAGTTCTTC.

This clonotype was found many times. The rearrangement joins TRBV7-9 to TRBJ2-5; no clear D gene. The CDR3 consists of 15 residues. Germline CDR1 and CDR2: SEHNR and FQNEAQ (reference sequence). Trimming removed 1 base at V and 3 bases at J, with 12 bases between. This CDR3 is CASSLGRREEETQYF. CDR3 sequence (DNA): TGTGCCAGCAGCTTAGGAAGACGAGAAGAAGAGACCCAGTACTTC.

Points on this clonotype: A much larger clone sits a single nucleotide away, making a read error possible. This chain links TRBV27 with TRBJ2-2, with D uncertain. The CDR3 has 11 amino acids. Germline V gene sequence: CDR1 MNHEY, CDR2 SMNVEV (reference sequence). CDR3 protein: CGSSHGGELFF. CDR3 bases: TGTGGCAGCAGCCACGGCGGGGAGCTGTTTTTT.

J is TRBJ2-4 and V is TRBV7-9; D is perhaps TRBD2 (5 bases). V lost 0 bases and J 9 bases, leaving 9 bases between the germline ends. This CDR3 is 13 amino acids long. Germline V gene lookup returns CDR1 SEHNR and CDR2 FQNEAQ (reference sequence). This CDR3 reads CASSLAQRGIQYF. The CDR3 bases are TGTGCCAGCAGCTTAGCGCAACGGGGCATTCAGTACTTC.

In the case of this clonotype: At one end the junction does not follow the germline gene, possibly because of a read error. The chain links TRBV29-1 to TRBJ1-2; D is uncertain. The CDR3 loop spans 13 amino acids. In germline, CDR1 is SQVTM, CDR2 ANQGSEA. As DNA, the CDR3 is TGCAGCGTTCTAAGGGAAGCTAACTATGGCAACACCTTC. Translation gives CSVLREANYGNTF. Full variable domain (missing parts from reference TRBV29-1 and TRBJ1-2): SAVISQKPSRDICQRGTSLTIQCQVDSQVTMMFWYRQQPGQSLTLIATANQGSEATYESGFVIDKFPISRPNLTFSTLTVSNMSPEDSSIYLCSVLREANYGNTFGSGTRLTVV.